The source of this TCR beta chain is a study of human T cells and chemical hapten exposure. Study in general: Patch testing placed 0.01% DPC on the upper back, with readings at 6 days.

Time point of the sample: pre-sensitization, week 0. The sample's treatment: therapeutic diphenylcyclopropenone sensitization with weekly scalp DPC. The authors extracted total RNA from unfractionated whole blood. Trimming removed 3 bases from V and 3 bases from J, with 8 bases in between. Germline-derived CDR1 and CDR2 are LGHDT and YNNKEL (reference sequence). This CDR3 has 13 residues. This clonotype has more than one count but fewer than ten. TCRdb passed the RACE reads through MiXCR, listing each CDR3 protein once. The repertoire holds 190,000 or so distinct CDR3 sequences, with approximately 31% as singletons.

The receptor was isolated from a woman in her 30s with alopecia areata. Some clones in this sample may be carry-over from other donors' samples. The gene calls are TRBV3-1 and TRBJ1-2; D gene ambiguous. This specimen consisted of whole blood, obtained in connection with sensitization to the hapten diphenylcyclopropenone (DPC). CDR3 residues: CASSHEVYYGYTF. The CDR3 DNA reads as TGTGCCAGCAGCCACGAGGTCTACTATGGCTACACCTTC.